This T cell receptor beta chain was profiled in a study of CD8 T cells in ankylosing spondylitis (dated by TCRdb to 2015 to 2018). With regard to the full study: T cell receptor beta repertoires were profiled in healthy donors and ankylosing spondylitis patients so that disease-linked TCR variants could be found. The whole study cohort included about a hundred healthy donors and 20 to 30 ankylosing spondylitis patients. Samples of peripheral blood were taken, and for ankylosing spondylitis patients, synovial fluid was collected as well. The paper's findings and limits, for the study overall: A TCR beta motif made up of under ten highly homologous amino acid variants appeared to be characteristic of blood from ankylosing spondylitis patients. A CD8+ phenotype was shown by the disease-linked clones, which were found at relatively low frequencies in peripheral blood. Some motif variants had previously been reported in the synovial fluid and blood of reactive arthritis patients, which suggests shared mechanisms of disease initiation. Significant enrichment of the disease-linked clones was reported in matched synovial fluid samples from ankylosing spondylitis patients.

The data were produced on an Illumina HiSeq 2500. Quantitative 5'-RACE with molecular barcodes was used to prepare TCR beta libraries. The original methods were these. A new computational method, built on a probabilistic model of VDJ rearrangement, was used to identify disease-linked TCR variants. TCRdb reran the public reads through fastp at Q25 and MiXCR, keeping productive beta chains. A single entry per CDR3 protein holds the most common genes and DNA from its merged rows. It is TCRdb's table, rather than the study itself, that gives the V and J calls and clone size. The sample data list 700,000 to 1,000,000 distinct CDR3 sequences, and 12% of these were observed just once. The ten largest clones represent approximately 0.51% of the sample. This clonotype was found a few times. Its antigen remains undetermined. No much larger clone is present one base from it, and per-base qualities are unavailable.

Trimming at the junction amounts to 4 bases on V and 5 bases on J, and the germline ends lie 11 bases apart. As encoded in the germline V gene, CDR1 is MNHNS while CDR2 is SASEGT. The CDR3 sequence holds 13 residues, the cysteine and phenylalanine included. This entry keeps only the CDR3 DNA: 39 bases, framed from base 1. Rearrangement joined TRBV6-1 to TRBJ1-1, with no confident D gene call. This receptor was identified in a male donor with ankylosing spondylitis. The sequenced sample was blood, either unsorted or a sorted T cell fraction (not recorded which). Here the CDR3 is given as CASSVRAGTEAFF. The DNA is TGTGCCAGCAGTGTGAGAGCGGGGACTGAAGCTTTCTTT.